These T cell receptor beta chains were read from a single sample in a study of blood T cell repertoires in COVID-19. The data were produced by immunoSEQ multiplex PCR, yet TCRdb's version contains in-frame clones alone and is incomplete. The table includes around 250,000 clones, more than 70% detected once. Material: peripheral blood. All receptors derive from a man aged 80 or over with acute or convalescent COVID-19. Each CDR3 is given with its conserved first and last residue. A D gene is named only where the DNA matches it firmly. Not all rows give a size; the values are once, few, many and, for expanded clones, a class.

TGTGCCAGCAGTGAGGGGGGGGAAAACATTCAGTACTTC,CASSEGGENIQYF,TRBJ2-4,TRBD2,TRBV25-1,-
TGTGCCAGCAGTGTGCGGGACTATAGAGAGACCCAGTACTTC,CASSVRDYRETQYF,TRBJ2-5,TRBD2,TRBV25-1,-
TGTGCCAGCAGCATAGGGACAGGGTCGGCCTATGAGCAGTTCTTC,CASSIGTGSAYEQFF,TRBJ2-1,TRBD1,TRBV9,-
TGTGCCATCCCTAGCGGGAGGCCCTCCTACGAGCAGTACTTC,CAIPSGRPSYEQYF,TRBJ2-7,TRBD2,TRBV6-5,-
TGTGCCACCAGCAGAGAGAGAGGCGATACGCAGTATTTT,CATSRERGDTQYF,TRBJ2-3,-,TRBV15,-
TGTGCCAGCAGGACGTGGTTGGGACAGGTCGCGTTCGAGCAGTACTTC,CASRTWLGQVAFEQYF,TRBJ2-7,TRBD1,TRBV27,-
TGTGCCAGCAGCCGACGGGAGGGCCGGGATGAGCAGTTCTTC,CASSRREGRDEQFF,TRBJ2-1,TRBD2,TRBV3-1/TRBV3-2,-
TGCGCCAGCAGGGATCAGACTAGCGGGAACTCCAAAAACATTCAGTACTTC,CASRDQTSGNSKNIQYF,TRBJ2-4,TRBD2,TRBV10-2,-
TGTGCCAGTAGCGGGAGCGCAGATACGCAGTATTTT,CASSGSADTQYF,TRBJ2-3,TRBD2,TRBV5-5,-
TGTGCCAGTAGTTATGCCCGAGGTGATGAGCAGTTCTTC,CASSYARGDEQFF,TRBJ2-1,-,TRBV19,-
TGTGCCAGCTCACCACGTATTGGAGACGCCGGGGAGCTGTTTTTT,CASSPRIGDAGELFF,TRBJ2-2,-,TRBV18,-
TGTGCCAGCACGGGACAGAACACCGGGGAGCTGTTTTTT,CASTGQNTGELFF,TRBJ2-2,-,TRBV2,once
TGTGCCAGCAGCCTGGACAGGGGGATGAACACTGAAGCTTTCTTT,CASSLDRGMNTEAFF,TRBJ1-1,TRBD1,TRBV5-4,-
TGTGCCAGCAGTAGGGGGCTCAATCAGCCCCAGCATTTT,CASSRGLNQPQHF,TRBJ1-5,TRBD1,TRBV28,-
TGCGCCAGCAGTCAAAACATCGAGACAGGGGGCTTCAACATTCAGTACTTC,CASSQNIETGGFNIQYF,TRBJ2-4,TRBD1,TRBV23-1,few
TGTGCCAGTAGTATCCAGGCGAACTATGGCTACACCTTC,CASSIQANYGYTF,TRBJ1-2,-,TRBV19,few
TGTGCCAGCACCCCCGTGGGGGACAGTATAGAGACCCAGCACTTC,CASTPVGDSIETQHF,TRBJ2-5,TRBD1,TRBV7-2,-
TGTGCCAGCAGTGACGCTACCGTATACAATGAGCAGTTCTTC,CASSDATVYNEQFF,TRBJ2-1,-,TRBV6-1,-
TGCGCCAGCAGCTCGACTAGCGGGGGTACAGATACGCAGTATTTT,CASSSTSGGTDTQYF,TRBJ2-3,TRBD2,TRBV5-1,once
TGCGCCAGCAGTGAGTCTGTGAGGGGGTCCGGGGAGCTGTTTTTT,CASSESVRGSGELFF,TRBJ2-2,-,TRBV10-2,-
TGTGCCAGCAGTTACTCCCAACTAGGGAACACTGAAGCTTTCTTT,CASSYSQLGNTEAFF,TRBJ1-1,-,TRBV6-5,few
TGTGCCAGCAGCATTAGCGGGCACTATGGCTACACCTTC,CASSISGHYGYTF,TRBJ1-2,-,TRBV6-5,-
TGTGCCAGCAGTTTAAACAGGGGGCGCGAGCTGTTTTTT,CASSLNRGRELFF,TRBJ1-4,TRBD1,TRBV12-3/TRBV12-4,-
TGTGCCACCAGTGATTCACTAGCGGGAGCGGTATACGAGCAGTTCTTC,CATSDSLAGAVYEQFF,TRBJ2-1,TRBD2,TRBV24-1,-
TGTGCCAGCAGGGGCCCGAGCAATGAGCAGTTCTTC,CASRGPSNEQFF,TRBJ2-1,-,TRBV2,-
TGTGCCAGTCGGACTCCGGGGGGCACAGATACGCAGTATTTT,CASRTPGGTDTQYF,TRBJ2-3,-,TRBV6-5,few
TGCGCCAGCCGGAGCACTGCTGGACAGCTGACTGAAGCTTTCTTT,CASRSTAGQLTEAFF,TRBJ1-1,-,TRBV5-1,-